The 10 T cell receptor beta chains in this list originate from one sample, sequenced in a study of technical replicates of blood from a handful of donors. Only in-frame clones appear in the TCRdb table, and some are missing; sequencing was by immunoSEQ multiplex PCR. This sample has roughly 85,000 clones, with approximately 95% found just once. Sequencing used T cells isolated from PBMCs. All receptors derive from a human donor in good health.

The chain combines TRBV18 with TRBJ2-1; perhaps TRBD2 as D (6 bases). With 2 bases removed from V and 5 bases from J, the gap between germline ends came to 10 bases. In germline, CDR1 is KGHSH, CDR2 LQKENI. The CDR3 extends over 14 amino acids. The CDR3 spells CASSPVDYHNEQFF. Written as DNA, the CDR3 is TGTGCCAGCTCACCAGTGGACTACCACAATGAGCAGTTCTTC.

V and J are TRBV7-9 and TRBJ2-3; TRBD2 matches at 7 bases. V dropped 1 base and J dropped 0; count of bases not matched to a gene: 4. The germline V gene encodes CDR1 SEHNR and CDR2 FQNEAQ (reference sequence). The CDR3 has 16 amino acids. The CDR3 here is CASSLGTSLSTDTQYF. The DNA of the CDR3 is TGTGCCAGCAGCTTAGGGACTAGTCTTAGCACAGATACGCAGTATTTT.

The J gene is TRBJ2-5, the V gene TRBV5-5, with 11 bases matching TRBD2. Germline V CDR1 and CDR2: SGHKS, YYEKEE (reference sequence). V was pared by 3 bases and J by 2 bases, with 9 bases of the junction left unmatched. The CDR3 has 17 residues. The CDR3: CASSSSRLAGGQETQYF. The CDR3 region has the DNA TGTGCCAGCAGCTCCTCCCGCCTAGCGGGAGGACAAGAGACCCAGTACTTC. Full variable domain (rest looked up from reference TRBV5-5 and TRBJ2-5): DAGVTQSPTHLIKTRGQQVTLRCSPISGHKSVSWYQQVLGQGPQFIFQYYEKEERGRGNFPDRFSARQFPNYSSELNVNALLLGDSALYLCASSSSRLAGGQETQYFGPGTRLLVL.

This chain joins TRBV12-5 and TRBJ2-5, with a weak D call TRBD1 (6 bases). Between the trimmed V and J ends, which lost 4 bases and 2 bases, there was a span of 11 bases. This CDR3 is built from 14 residues. Looked up from germline, CDR1 is LGHNT and CDR2 is FRNRAP. The CDR3 coding sequence is TGTGCTAGTGGTTCGGACAGACGGCAAGAGACCCAGTACTTC. The encoded protein is CASGSDRRQETQYF.

The CDR3 here is CATSAGGRDSANYGYTF. Written as DNA, the CDR3 is TGTGCCACCAGCGCAGGAGGGCGGGACAGTGCTAACTATGGCTACACCTTC. The chain combines TRBV15 with TRBJ1-2; TRBD1 matches at 7 bases. The length of the CDR3 is 17 residues. Per the germline V gene, CDR1 is LNHNV and CDR2 is YYDKDF (reference sequence). V lost 5 bases, J lost 0 bases, and 12 bases stayed unmatched.

The chain has TRBV27 and TRBJ2-7; 8 nucleotides align to TRBD2. J lost 4 bases, V lost 5 bases, and 13 bases had no gene match. CDR3 length: 16 amino acids. CDR1 MNHEY and CDR2 SMNVEV come from the germline V gene (reference sequence). The CDR3 loop reads CASSAVAGSARYEQYF. In DNA, the CDR3 is TGTGCCAGCAGTGCGGTAGCGGGGAGTGCTAGATACGAGCAGTACTTC.

The chain employs TRBV5-1 and TRBJ1-1; 9 bases map to TRBD1. Germline CDR1 reads SGHRS; CDR2 reads YFSETQ. CDR3 length: 14 amino acids. The trim removed 4 bases at V and 5 bases at J, leaving 6 bases unmatched. CDR3 sequence reads: CASSPGQGETEAFF. The CDR3, as DNA: TGCGCCAGCAGCCCGGGACAGGGCGAGACTGAAGCTTTCTTT.

The CDR3 is CASSSTITDTQYF. CDR3 DNA: TGTGCCAGCAGTTCTACTATAACAGATACGCAGTATTTT. This chain uses TRBV27 with TRBJ2-3; no reliable D call. The CDR3 covers 13 residues. V was pared by 4 bases and J by 3 bases, with 8 bases between. From germline, CDR1 is MNHEY and CDR2 SMNVEV (reference sequence).

This chain uses TRBV19 with TRBJ2-4; D is ambiguous. The CDR3 covers 14 residues. Germline CDR1 reads LNHDA; CDR2 reads SQIVND (reference sequence). Trimming removed 7 bases at V and 5 bases at J, with 15 bases between. CDR3 coding DNA: TGTGCCAGTACCCCCTTTAACGCGGAAAACATTCAGTACTTC. Translating it yields CASTPFNAENIQYF.

This chain links TRBV5-1 with TRBJ1-2, with 7 bases identical to TRBD1. Germline loops: CDR1 SGHRS, CDR2 YFSETQ. V shed 4 bases and J 3 bases; nucleotides not matched to a gene: 9. The CDR3 length is 15 residues. As DNA, the CDR3 is TGCGCCAGCAGCCCATGGACAGGCGGGGACTATGGCTACACCTTC. Its translation: CASSPWTGGDYGYTF.